This is a list of T cell receptor beta chains from one sample in a study of T cells in Graves' hyperthyroidism and ophthalmopathy. TCRdb recomputed calls from the multiplex PCR reads with MiXCR, one row per CDR3 protein. This sample has approximately 430,000 distinct CDR3 sequences, with 15% to 19% found just once. Specimen: blood. These receptor sequences come from a young woman with Graves' hyperthyroidism. CDR3s include the opening cysteine and the closing phenylalanine or tryptophan. Each record gives: clone size, V gene, J gene, D gene, CDR3 protein, CDR3 DNA. A D gene is named only where the DNA matches it firmly. Expanded clones are given a class, and other clones once, few, many or no size at all.

.	TRBV4-2	TRBJ1-1	.	CASSQVSTTEAFF	TGTGCCAGCAGCCAAGTCTCCACCACTGAAGCTTTCTTT
.	TRBV19	TRBJ1-2	.	CATISPSGPWYGYTF	TGTGCCACCATCTCCCCCTCGGGTCCTTGGTATGGCTACACCTTC
once	TRBV4-2	TRBJ2-7	TRBD1	CASSQLDRASYEQYF	TGTGCCAGCAGCCAACTGGACAGGGCGTCCTACGAGCAGTACTTC
many	TRBV11-2	TRBJ1-1	.	CASSLVSVPEAFF	TGTGCCAGCAGCTTAGTATCGGTCCCCGAAGCTTTCTTT
.	TRBV19	TRBJ2-5	TRBD2	CASSDGGLETQYF	TGTGCCAGTAGTGACGGGGGGTTGGAGACCCAGTACTTC
.	TRBV7-3	TRBJ2-2	.	CASSLTGQRNTGELFF	TGTGCCAGCAGCTTAACCGGACAGCGGAACACCGGGGAGCTGTTTTTT
many	TRBV11-1	TRBJ2-6	.	CASSLGSGANVLTF	TGTGCCAGCAGCTTAGGATCTGGGGCCAACGTCCTGACTTTC
few	TRBV28	TRBJ2-3	.	CASSSESDTQYF	TGTGCCAGCAGTTCCGAGTCGGATACGCAGTATTTT
many	TRBV2	TRBJ1-1	TRBD1	CASDTGGSTEAFF	TGTGCCAGCGACACAGGGGGCTCTACTGAAGCTTTCTTT
many	TRBV3-1	TRBJ1-6	.	CASSQSDEHSPLHF	TGTGCCAGCAGCCAATCCGACGAGCATTCACCCCTCCACTTT
.	TRBV19	TRBJ1-5	.	CASKSFGYPLNQPQHF	TGTGCCAGTAAATCTTTCGGTTACCCTTTAAATCAGCCCCAGCATTTT
many	TRBV12-3/TRBV12-4	TRBJ2-3	TRBD2	CASSFGHSGGSTDTQYF	TGTGCCAGCAGTTTCGGGCATAGCGGGGGAAGCACAGATACGCAGTATTTT
.	TRBV12-5	TRBJ2-1	.	CASGPDSGAYNEQFF	TGTGCTAGTGGTCCGGACTCTGGGGCCTACAATGAGCAGTTCTTC
.	TRBV6-1	TRBJ2-1	TRBD2	CASSESEGGSGAEQFF	TGTGCCAGCAGTGAATCCGAGGGCGGGAGTGGAGCTGAGCAGTTCTTC
many	TRBV20-1	TRBJ1-1	.	CSASSSLGTEAFF	TGCAGTGCTAGTTCTTCCCTGGGAACTGAAGCTTTCTTT
.	TRBV29-1	TRBJ1-2	TRBD1	CSVDKGRDSDYGYTF	TGCAGCGTTGACAAGGGCCGGGACAGCGACTATGGCTACACCTTC
many	TRBV7-9	TRBJ2-1	TRBD1	CASRWDRGHNEQFF	TGTGCCTCCAGATGGGACAGGGGGCACAATGAGCAGTTCTTC
few	TRBV7-9	TRBJ1-2	.	CASSPNWGLNYGYTF	TGTGCCAGCAGCCCCAATTGGGGGCTTAACTATGGCTACACCTTC
few	TRBV7-8	TRBJ2-5	TRBD1	CASSRRDSRDETQYF	TGTGCCAGCAGCCGCAGGGACAGCCGTGACGAGACCCAGTACTTC
many	TRBV7-9	TRBJ1-2	TRBD1	CASSQDRGRGYGYTF	TGTGCCAGCAGCCAGGACAGGGGGCGCGGCTATGGCTACACCTTC
.	TRBV7-3	TRBJ2-1	.	CASSQRGELRYNEQFF	TGTGCCAGCAGCCAAAGAGGGGAGCTGCGCTACAATGAGCAGTTCTTC
many	TRBV28	TRBJ1-1	.	CASTRVYTEAFF	TGTGCCAGCACGAGGGTTTACACTGAAGCTTTCTTT
many	TRBV12-3/TRBV12-4	TRBJ2-5	.	CASSYTGQETQYF	TGTGCCAGCAGTTACACCGGACAAGAGACCCAGTACTTC
many	TRBV3-1	TRBJ2-5	TRBD2	CASSQTSEETQYF	TGTGCCAGCAGCCAAACTAGCGAAGAGACCCAGTACTTC
many	TRBV4-1	TRBJ1-1	.	CASSLPGGGEAFF	TGCGCCAGCAGCCTGCCCGGAGGCGGTGAAGCTTTCTTT
many	TRBV7-3	TRBJ2-1	TRBD2	CASSLTAGRENSNEQFF	TGTGCCAGCAGCTTAACGGCGGGGCGGGAGAATTCCAATGAGCAGTTCTTC
few	TRBV12-3/TRBV12-4	TRBJ2-2	.	CASNKNTGELFF	TGTGCCAGCAACAAGAACACCGGGGAGCTGTTTTTT
.	TRBV20-1	TRBJ1-2	TRBD1	CSANNPGGGHGYTF	TGCAGTGCTAATAACCCTGGAGGGGGCCATGGCTACACCTTC
many	TRBV10-1	TRBJ2-7	.	CASSPGRSYEQYF	TGCGCCAGCAGTCCGGGACGGTCCTACGAGCAGTACTTC
many	TRBV29-1	TRBJ2-7	.	CSVNGRFLDEQYF	TGCAGCGTAAACGGGAGATTTTTGGACGAGCAGTACTTC
many	TRBV6-1	TRBJ2-5	TRBD2	CASTYGGAVETQYF	TGTGCCAGCACCTACGGGGGGGCGGTGGAGACCCAGTACTTC
few	TRBV5-6	TRBJ2-3	.	CASSSDIRDTQYF	TGTGCCAGCAGCTCGGACATCCGAGATACGCAGTATTTT
.	TRBV7-9	TRBJ2-7	.	CASSDRYSEQYF	TGTGCCAGCAGTGACCGCTACAGCGAGCAGTACTTC
.	TRBV4-2	TRBJ2-5	.	CASSQEAMQETQYF	TGTGCCAGCAGCCAAGAAGCAATGCAAGAGACCCAGTACTTC
few	TRBV29-1	TRBJ2-3	.	CSVALADTQYF	TGCAGCGTTGCCCTTGCAGATACGCAGTATTTT
.	TRBV7-2	TRBJ2-5	TRBD2	CASSLGPPGGALEETQYF	TGTGCCAGCAGCTTAGGCCCACCGGGGGGGGCCTTGGAGGAGACCCAGTACTTC